This T cell receptor beta chain emerged from a study of T-cell memory formation after mild COVID-19. Whole-study context: Clustering of TCRs was largely donor specific. General observations from the study: Later expanders leaned toward CD4+, whereas clones contracting from day 15 to 85 were balanced CD4/CD8.

Trimming pared 5 bases from V and 2 bases from J, leaving 27 bases between. This CDR3 is built from 20 residues. Germline V gene data show CDR1 as SEHNR and CDR2 as FQNEAQ (reference sequence). The TCR alpha and TCR beta cDNA libraries, bearing sample barcodes and UMIs, were generated by 5'RACE using constant-segment primers. TCRdb re-called the 5' RACE reads through MiXCR, storing one row per CDR3 protein. The table shows about 400,000 distinct CDR3 sequences, with over 13% occurring only once. Regarding this clonotype: Antigen: not known.

This clonotype was sampled from a man younger than 35 who had mild COVID-19 (a few samples of this study predate the infection). Cell type and time point are not known. The V gene is TRBV7-9, the J gene TRBJ2-2; tentatively, D is TRBD1 (6 bases). Specimen: PBMCs or a T cell subset sorted from them (not recorded which). CDR3 DNA sequence: TGTGCCAGCAGCCCACTACTAGGCCCCGGGACACGGAGTAACACCGGGGAGCTGTTTTTT. The encoded protein is CASSPLLGPGTRSNTGELFF.